These T cell receptor beta chains were read from a single sample in a study of T cells in Graves' hyperthyroidism and ophthalmopathy. TCRdb re-called the multiplex PCR reads with MiXCR, one entry per CDR3 protein. The table has approximately 600,000 distinct CDR3 sequences, around 13% seen once; the top ten hold 5.5% to 7.5%. Sequencing was performed on blood. The receptors originated from a woman aged 25 to 39 with Graves' hyperthyroidism that later progressed to Graves' ophthalmopathy. Both conserved end residues are part of each CDR3. D genes are given only for firm matches. The size entry is marked missing in some rows and otherwise reads once, few, many or a size class.

>many|TRBV29-1|TRBJ2-3|NA
CSVGLLAPMKDTQYF
TGCAGCGTCGGCCTACTAGCTCCCATGAAAGATACGCAGTATTTT
>NA|TRBV15|TRBJ2-3|TRBD2
CATRRVAAGGADTQYF
TGTGCCACCAGGCGGGTGGCAGCGGGAGGGGCAGATACGCAGTATTTT
>many|TRBV3-1|TRBJ2-3|NA
CASRVGGTDTQYF
TGTGCCAGCAGAGTTGGGGGGACAGATACGCAGTATTTT
>many|TRBV6-1|TRBJ1-2|NA
CASSPVETYGYTF
TGTGCCAGCAGTCCGGTGGAGACCTATGGCTACACCTTC
>many|TRBV28|TRBJ2-3|NA
CASSSPRGTSTDTQYF
TGTGCCAGCAGTTCTCCCAGGGGGACTAGCACAGATACGCAGTATTTT
>many|TRBV14|TRBJ2-7|NA
CASSLEFSYEQYF
TGTGCCAGCAGCCTAGAGTTCTCCTACGAGCAGTACTTC
>few|TRBV29-1|TRBJ1-4|TRBD1
CSVRGTGLEKLFF
TGCAGCGTTCGCGGGACAGGGTTAGAAAAACTGTTTTTT
>few|TRBV20-1|TRBJ2-1|NA
CSARDSLRSGGGYNEQFF
TGCAGTGCTAGAGATTCCCTTAGGAGCGGAGGAGGATACAATGAGCAGTTCTTC
>once|TRBV9|TRBJ2-1|TRBD1
CASSDRDRGFNEQFF
TGTGCCAGCAGCGACCGGGACAGGGGATTTAATGAGCAGTTCTTC
>NA|TRBV20-1|TRBJ1-1|NA
CSADLGYGTEAFF
TGCAGTGCAGACTTGGGGTACGGCACTGAAGCTTTCTTT
>few|TRBV7-9|TRBJ2-3|TRBD2
CASSSLERDRTDTQYF
TGTGCCAGCAGTTCCCTAGAGCGGGACCGCACAGATACGCAGTATTTT
>NA|TRBV20-1|TRBJ1-6|TRBD1
CSATWEGQVKYSPLHF
TGCAGTGCCACCTGGGAGGGACAGGTGAAGTACTCACCCCTCCACTTT
>few|TRBV20-1|TRBJ1-1|NA
CSATGTKNLNTEAFF
TGCAGTGCCACCGGGACTAAAAACTTGAACACTGAAGCTTTCTTT
>many|TRBV6-2/TRBV6-3|TRBJ1-5|TRBD1
CAGGQNQPQHF
TGTGCCGGGGGACAGAATCAGCCCCAGCATTTT
>many|TRBV15|TRBJ1-2|NA
CATSRGTDHGYTF
TGTGCCACCAGCAGAGGGACAGACCATGGCTACACCTTC
>many|TRBV20-1|TRBJ2-5|TRBD2
CSASPGGETQYF
TGCAGTGCTAGTCCGGGGGGGGAGACCCAGTACTTC
>few|TRBV7-9|TRBJ2-5|NA
CASRPGPGETQYF
TGTGCCAGCAGGCCGGGGCCCGGAGAGACCCAGTACTTC
>NA|TRBV5-4|TRBJ2-7|NA
CASSSRVVPEQYF
TGTGCCAGCAGCTCCCGGGTGGTACCCGAGCAGTACTTC
>many|TRBV12-3/TRBV12-4|TRBJ2-7|TRBD1
CASSNPGQGFYEQYF
TGTGCCAGCAGTAATCCGGGACAGGGTTTCTACGAGCAGTACTTC
>many|TRBV12-3/TRBV12-4|TRBJ2-1|TRBD2
CASSFGVAGGYEQFF
TGTGCCAGCAGTTTTGGCGTAGCGGGAGGATATGAGCAGTTCTTC
>NA|TRBV28|TRBJ2-3|TRBD2
CASSLVLAGVGTDTQYF
TGTGCCAGCAGTTTGGTGCTAGCGGGAGTAGGCACAGATACGCAGTATTTT